This passage covers 22 T cell receptor beta chains from one sample sequenced in a study of cytomegalovirus exposure and HLA in healthy donors. Researchers ran the PCR with 60 Vbeta and 13 Jbeta primers. Assay: immunoSEQ multiplex PCR; the TCRdb copy retains only in-frame clones and omits some. Of about 200,000 clones in the sample, 60% to 85% were seen once. The sample comprised PBMCs. Source of these receptors: a man aged 35 to 55 in good health and CMV-seronegative.

CDR3 loop: CASSYTRVSGANVLTF. In nucleotides, the CDR3 is TGTGCCAGCAGCTATACCCGGGTCTCTGGGGCCAACGTCCTGACTTTC. The rearrangement links TRBV5-4 to TRBJ2-6; no reliable D call. Germline V gene data show CDR1 as SGHNT and CDR2 as YYREEE (reference sequence). This CDR3 is 16 amino acids long. V was cut by 3 bases and J by 0 bases, with 10 bases left in between.

The chain is built from TRBV19 and TRBJ2-1, with 15 bases lining up with TRBD2. Germline V lookup: CDR1 LNHDA, CDR2 SQIVND (reference sequence). The CDR3 has 16 amino acids. After removal of 0 bases from V and 9 bases from J, the junction contained 3 bases not matched to a gene. The CDR3 DNA is TGTGCCAGTAGTATAGAGGGGACTAGCGGGAGGAGTGAGCAGTTCTTC. Encoded protein: CASSIEGTSGRSEQFF.

The J gene is TRBJ2-7, the V gene TRBV5-1; D might be TRBD1 (6 bases). The CDR3 runs 14 residues. Germline V lookup: CDR1 SGHRS, CDR2 YFSETQ. The V gene lost 4 bases and the J gene lost 0 bases, with 11 bases spanning the gap. CDR3 DNA sequence: TGCGCCAGCAGCGACCCACAGGGCTCCTACGAGCAGTACTTC. Protein product: CASSDPQGSYEQYF.

In its sample, this clone was seen a few times. DNA of the CDR3: TGCGCCAGCAGCGTGGGAGGGCGGAACAATGAGCAGTTCTTC. Amino acid sequence: CASSVGGRNNEQFF. The chain uses TRBV5-1 and TRBJ2-1, with TRBD2 identical over 7 bases. V lost 4 bases to trimming and J lost 5 bases; unmatched junction nucleotides: 6. Germline V lookup: CDR1 SGHRS, CDR2 YFSETQ. The CDR3 covers 14 residues. Complete variable domain (other parts from reference TRBV5-1 and TRBJ2-1): KAGVTQTPRYLIKTRGQQVTLSCSPISGHRSVSWYQQTPGQGLQFLFEYFSETQRNKGNFPGRFSGRQFSNSRSEMNVSTLELGDSALYLCASSVGGRNNEQFFGPGTRLTVL.

The gene calls are TRBV28 and TRBJ2-1; 9 bases are shared with TRBD2. V was clipped by 8 bases and J by 10 bases; unmatched bases: 15. This CDR3 comprises 15 residues. Germline V gene data show CDR1 as MDHEN and CDR2 as SYDVKM. The CDR3 bases are TGTGCCAGCGTTACGGGGACGCGGGAGGGCCACGAGCAGTTCTTC. Its protein is CASVTGTREGHEQFF.

The J gene is TRBJ2-1, the V gene TRBV7-9; 9 nucleotides agree with TRBD1. The CDR3 has 15 residues. The germline V gene encodes CDR1 SEHNR and CDR2 FQNEAQ (reference sequence). The ends lost 4 bases at V and 6 bases at J; junction bases unmatched: 7. The CDR3 loop reads CASSSRDRVVNEQFF. CDR3 nucleotides: TGTGCCAGCAGCTCCCGGGACAGGGTCGTCAATGAGCAGTTCTTC.

The chain joins TRBV29-1 to TRBJ1-2; weak D call: TRBD1 (5 bases). Germline V gene data show CDR1 as SQVTM and CDR2 as ANQGSEA. The V end lost 2 bases, the J end lost 5 bases, and 18 bases lay between the germline ends. The CDR3 runs to 15 residues. The CDR3 nucleotides are TGCAGCGTTGAATTTGGGGCGAGGACATATTATGGCTACACCTTC. As protein: CSVEFGARTYYGYTF.

V gene TRBV5-4 combines with J gene TRBJ1-4, with D unclear. Trimming took 4 bases from V and 8 from J, leaving 18 bases between them. The CDR3 totals 15 residues. Germline CDR1 SGHNT, CDR2 YYREEE (reference sequence). CDR3 in DNA: TGTGCCAGCAGCACACTCGGTGGAGGTGGGGAAAAACTGTTTTTT. It is translated as CASSTLGGGGEKLFF.

V gene TRBV10-1 combines with J gene TRBJ1-5; D is uncertain. Germline-derived CDR1 and CDR2 are WNHNN and SYGVQD (reference sequence). The length of the CDR3 is 13 residues. V was cut by 4 bases and J by 2 bases, with 6 bases left in between. DNA for the CDR3: TGCGCCAGCAGTGGGGCCGGCAATCAGCCCCAGCATTTT. This encodes CASSGAGNQPQHF.

In its sample, this clone was seen a few times. V is TRBV10-3 and J is TRBJ2-1, with 10 nucleotides matching TRBD2. V shed 0 bases and J 5 bases; nucleotides not matched to a gene: 7. Germline V gene lookup returns CDR1 ENHRY and CDR2 SYGVKD. The CDR3 runs to 17 residues. The CDR3 sequence is CAISESASGRGDNEQFF. The DNA of the CDR3 is TGTGCCATCAGTGAGTCGGCTAGCGGGAGAGGCGACAATGAGCAGTTCTTC.

This chain joins TRBV18 and TRBJ1-5, with 9 bases lining up with TRBD1. CDR3 length: 16 amino acids. Trimming cost V 6 bases and J 0 bases; bases outside gene matches: 6. Germline CDR1 is KGHSH and CDR2 is LQKENI. CDR3 amino acids: CASSKGTGISNQPQHF. The CDR3 DNA reads TGTGCCAGCTCCAAGGGGACAGGGATTAGCAATCAGCCCCAGCATTTT.

In the case of this clone: Germline is not matched at one junction end, which may reflect a read error. The rearrangement joins TRBV15 to TRBJ2-1, with 9 bases matching TRBD2. The CDR3 has 15 residues. The V gene's germline CDR1 is LNHNV and CDR2 YYDKDF (reference sequence). CDR3 sequence (DNA): TGTGCCACCAGAAGAGACCTAGCGGGATCCATTGAGCAGTTCTTC. It translates to CATRRDLAGSIEQFF.

The genes are TRBV5-8 and TRBJ2-1, with TRBD2 as a possible D gene (5 bases). Germline V lookup: CDR1 SGHTS, CDR2 YDEGEE. The CDR3 sequence is 15 residues long. The V end lost 4 bases, the J end lost 6 bases, and 17 bases lay between the germline ends. This chain's CDR3 is CASSRWALASNEQFF. CDR3 sequence (DNA): TGTGCCAGCAGCCGGTGGGCCCTAGCTAGCAATGAGCAGTTCTTC.

Only one count was recorded for this clone. The rearrangement uses TRBV29-1 and TRBJ2-7, with D unresolved. This CDR3 is built from 14 residues. With 6 bases removed from V and 0 bases from J, the gap between germline ends came to 15 bases. Germline V gives CDR1 SQVTM, CDR2 ANQGSEA. Written as DNA, the CDR3 is TGCAGCGTCACCCGTACAGCAGTCTCCTACGAGCAGTACTTC. This translates into CSVTRTAVSYEQYF.

V and J are TRBV29-1 and TRBJ1-1; TRBD1 matches at 11 bases. The germline V gene has CDR1 SQVTM and CDR2 ANQGSEA. The V and J ends lost 6 bases and 5 bases, in that order; junction bases with no gene match: 11. The CDR3 contains 15 residues. CDR3 sequence reads: CSVVGQGARGTEAFF. For the CDR3, the DNA is TGCAGCGTGGTAGGACAGGGGGCGAGGGGGACTGAAGCTTTCTTT.

The CDR3 sequence is CASSQDLGKGQPQHF. For the CDR3, the DNA is TGCGCCAGCAGCCAAGATCTGGGAAAGGGGCAGCCCCAGCATTTT. The chain recombines TRBV4-3 with TRBJ1-5; maybe TRBD1 (5 bases). The V and J ends lost 0 bases and 7 bases respectively, with 13 bases between them. Germline V gene lookup returns CDR1 LGHNA and CDR2 YSLEER. This CDR3 region has 15 residues.

The chain joins TRBV7-9 to TRBJ1-2; 11 bases are shared with TRBD1. V was clipped by 3 bases and J by 6 bases; unmatched bases: 3. Germline V lookup: CDR1 SEHNR, CDR2 FQNEAQ (reference sequence). This CDR3 has 14 residues. The CDR3 loop reads CASSFTGQGDGYTF. In DNA, the CDR3 is TGTGCCAGCAGCTTCACGGGACAGGGGGATGGCTACACCTTC.

The rearrangement links TRBV27 to TRBJ2-7, with 11 bases fitting TRBD2. In germline, CDR1 is MNHEY, CDR2 SMNVEV (reference sequence). V trimming: 6 bases; J trimming: 2 bases; junction bases outside the gene matches: 0. The CDR3 covers 13 residues. The DNA for the CDR3 is TGTGCCAGCAGACTAGCGGGGGCCTACGAGCAGTACTTC. This translates into CASRLAGAYEQYF.

V is TRBV6-1 and J is TRBJ1-1; D may be TRBD1 (6 bases). CDR3 size: 13 residues. The germline V and J ends were trimmed by 7 bases and 6 bases, with 15 bases remaining between them. Germline loops: CDR1 MNHNS, CDR2 SASEGT. CDR3 amino acids: CASNGQPLAEAFF. The CDR3 DNA reads TGTGCCAGCAATGGACAGCCGTTGGCTGAAGCTTTCTTT.

V gene TRBV12-5 combines with J gene TRBJ1-2; D possibly corresponds to TRBD1 (5 bases). The CDR3 has 13 residues. Germline V gene data show CDR1 as LGHNT and CDR2 as FRNRAP. With 5 bases removed from V and 8 bases from J, the gap between germline ends came to 15 bases. The CDR3 loop is CASGPGTFGGYTF. The CDR3 region has the DNA TGTGCTAGTGGTCCCGGGACTTTCGGGGGCTACACCTTC.

This chain connects TRBV9 to TRBJ2-7; 7 bases fit TRBD1. The CDR3 covers 15 residues. V dropped 0 bases and J dropped 2; count of bases not matched to a gene: 5. Looked up from germline, CDR1 is SGDLS and CDR2 is YYNGEE. Written as DNA, the CDR3 is TGTGCCAGCAGCGTAGCCGACAGGGCGGCCTACGAGCAGTACTTC. Amino acids: CASSVADRAAYEQYF.

The rearrangement links TRBV7-2 to TRBJ1-5; 9 nucleotides line up with TRBD1. V gave up 4 bases and J gave up 0 bases; unmatched junction bases: 4. Germline assignment: CDR1 SGHTA and CDR2 FQGNSA. This CDR3 is 16 amino acids long. The DNA for the CDR3 is TGTGCCAGCAGCTCACAGGGGGCGTATAGCAATCAGCCCCAGCATTTT. Protein: CASSSQGAYSNQPQHF.